The T cell receptor (beta chain) under discussion was sequenced for a study of post-analysis software for immune sequencing data. General study points: Controls showed lower frequencies than patients for roughly five TRBV segments, and TRBV5-6, TRBV5-1 and TRBV20-1 were among these.

The library was made from cDNA and included unique molecular identifiers. One entry per CDR3 protein results from TCRdb running MiXCR on the PCR reads. The sample records hundreds of thousands of distinct CDR3 sequences, approximately 30% being singletons. This clonotype was seen a handful of times. The antigen is unknown. CDR1 and CDR2 (germline): LGHNA, YSLEER. V was pared by 0 bases and J by 6 bases, with 16 bases between. The CDR3 totals 16 residues. This TCR was sampled from a girl aged 10-17 years with multiple sclerosis. The sample was blood. J is TRBJ2-3 and V is TRBV4-3; D call uncertain. CDR3 sequence reads: CASSQDYPGPSDTQYF. The CDR3 coding sequence is TGCGCCAGCAGCCAAGACTACCCGGGTCCCTCGGATACGCAGTATTTT.